This T cell receptor (beta chain) originates from a study of cytomegalovirus exposure and HLA in healthy donors. V lost 3 bases, J lost 6 bases, and 6 bases stayed unmatched. From germline, CDR1 is SGHRS and CDR2 YFSETQ. The CDR3 loop spans 14 amino acids. In regard to this clone: Its antigen is unidentified.

Libraries were prepared by immunoSEQ multiplex PCR; TCRdb keeps only in-frame clonotypes and omits some of them. This table has about 150,000 clones, about 94% appearing once. Study results and caveats: There were under 200 TCR beta chains listed as cytomegalovirus-associated. In vitro work confirmed that a few CMV-associated chains recognize CMV antigens.

This sequence was found in a man aged 18 to 35 in good health and CMV-seropositive. The source material was PBMCs. The rearrangement uses TRBV5-1 and TRBJ1-2, with 9 positions matching TRBD1. The CDR3 DNA reads TGCGCCAGCAGCTACTCAGGACAGGGGAATGGCTACACCTTC. Its translation is CASSYSGQGNGYTF.